The 19 T cell receptor beta chains presented below share a single source sample, sequenced in a study of blood T cells in healthy people across ages. Next came a second PCR, run for about 6 to 11 cycles, which used a sample-barcoded 5' primer along with a J-beta primer mix. TCRdb recomputed calls from the 5' RACE reads with MiXCR, one row per CDR3 protein. This table has 760,000 or so distinct CDR3 sequences, 25% appearing once. The same data also went into a second study, on T cells of mothers and their children.

The source material was blood. These receptors were obtained from a boy younger than 18 in good health.

This rearrangement joins TRBV12-3 or TRBV12-4 to TRBJ1-4; TRBD1 is a possible D gene (6 bases). Trimming pared 7 bases from V and 5 bases from J, leaving 17 bases between. This CDR3 has 15 amino acids. The CDR3 here is CASTGAQGNNEKLFF. In DNA, the CDR3 is TGTGCCAGCACCGGAGCACAGGGAAACAATGAAAAACTGTTTTTT.

This clonotype was detected a few times. This chain uses TRBV5-1 with TRBJ2-3; D unresolved. Between the trimmed V and J ends, which lost 0 bases and 6 bases, there was a span of 11 bases. The germline V gene has CDR1 SGHRS and CDR2 YFSETQ. The CDR3 runs 14 residues. The CDR3 protein is CASSLAESADTQYF. CDR3 DNA: TGCGCCAGCAGCTTGGCCGAGTCAGCGGATACGCAGTATTTT.

This chain joins TRBV6-6 and TRBJ1-4; D uncertain. This CDR3 spans 12 amino acids. V was pared by 0 bases and J by 8 bases, with 4 bases between. The V gene's germline CDR1 is MNHNY and CDR2 SVGAGI (reference sequence). The CDR3 here is CASSYSEEKLFF. CDR3 in DNA: TGTGCCAGCAGTTACTCGGAGGAAAAACTGTTTTTT.

This chain uses TRBV7-8 with TRBJ1-3, with D unclear. CDR1 and CDR2 (germline): SGHVS, FQNEAQ. With 0 bases removed from V and 0 bases from J, the gap between germline ends came to 15 bases. The CDR3 runs 18 residues. In DNA form, the CDR3 reads TGTGCCAGCAGCTTAGCTGGATGGAGCCACTCCTCTGGAAACACCATATATTTT. Encoded protein: CASSLAGWSHSSGNTIYF.

The rearrangement uses TRBV9 and TRBJ2-1; D unclear. Germline V gene lookup returns CDR1 SGDLS and CDR2 YYNGEE. The V end was cut by 0 bases, the J end by 9 bases, with 16 bases between. This CDR3 contains 15 residues. CDR3 DNA sequence: TGTGCCAGCAGCGTAGGCGCTGCCGGGTCTGGTGAGCAGTTCTTC. It specifies CASSVGAAGSGEQFF. The full variable domain, its missing parts supplied by reference TRBV9 and TRBJ2-1, is DSGVTQTPKHLITATGQRVTLRCSPRSGDLSVYWYQQSLDQGLQFLIQYYNGEERAKGNILERFSAQQFPDLHSELNLSSLELGDSALYFCASSVGAAGSGEQFFGPGTRLTVL.

This chain joins TRBV7-9 and TRBJ2-2; D not certain. The CDR3 loop spans 14 amino acids. V lost 0 bases to trimming and J lost 5 bases, with 7 bases between them. Germline values: CDR1 SEHNR, CDR2 FQNEAQ (reference sequence). CDR3 DNA: TGTGCCAGCAGCTTAGCGACATCTACCGGGGAGCTGTTTTTT. Its protein product is CASSLATSTGELFF.

The chain is built from TRBV6-2 or TRBV6-3 and TRBJ2-1; weak D call: TRBD2 (6 bases). The DNA matches TRBJ2-7 better at its end, which makes the J call doubtful. This CDR3 contains 12 residues. Germline V gene lookup returns CDR1 MNHEY and CDR2 SVGEGT. The chain's CDR3 is CASRKLAAEQYF. DNA for the CDR3: TGTGCCAGCAGAAAACTAGCAGCCGAGCAGTACTTC.

V is TRBV11-3 and J is TRBJ1-2; D remains ambiguous. CDR3 length equals 13 residues. Trimming removed 5 bases from V and 9 bases from J, with 16 bases in between. From germline, CDR1 is SGHNT and CDR2 YENEEA. CDR3 protein: CASSLANSKSYTF. CDR3 sequence (DNA): TGTGCCAGCAGCCTAGCAAACAGCAAGAGCTACACCTTC.

This clonotype has just a few counts. V is TRBV4-2 and J is TRBJ1-2; 7 bases map to TRBD1. With V trimmed by 2 bases and J by 8 bases, 17 bases remained unmatched. Germline-derived CDR1 and CDR2 are LGHNA and YNFKEQ. CDR3 length: 17 amino acids. The CDR3 nucleotides read TGTGCCAGCAGCCAAATGGGACAGAGATATTCGGATATCGGCTACACCTTC. This gives the protein CASSQMGQRYSDIGYTF.

This clonotype was detected only a few times. DNA for the CDR3: TGTGCCAGCAGCTCGGCCTGGAATGTGGAAGAGACCCAGTACTTC. Protein product: CASSSAWNVEETQYF. The J gene is TRBJ2-5, the V gene TRBV5-6; D unresolved. CDR1 is SGHDT, CDR2 YYEEEE, per germline. Between the trimmed V and J ends, which lost 3 bases and 3 bases, there was a span of 15 bases. There are 15 residues in the CDR3.

The table lists this clonotype with a few counts. The chain combines TRBV27 with TRBJ2-7; TRBD1 is a possible D gene (7 bases). The CDR3 runs 17 residues. Germline CDR1 reads MNHEY; CDR2 reads SMNVEV (reference sequence). Between the trimmed V and J ends, which lost 2 bases and 1 base, there was a span of 18 bases. The DNA for the CDR3 is TGTGCCAGCAGTTTAAAATCGACAGGGAGGATATCCTACGAGCAGTACTTC. As protein: CASSLKSTGRISYEQYF.

The rearrangement uses TRBV28 and TRBJ1-1; 10 positions agree with TRBD1. The V gene's germline CDR1 is MDHEN and CDR2 SYDVKM. V lost 6 bases to trimming and J lost 1 base; unmatched junction nucleotides: 5. This CDR3 spans 15 amino acids. DNA for the CDR3: TGTGCCAGCAGCTCGGACAGGGGGTCGAACACTGAAGCTTTCTTT. Residues: CASSSDRGSNTEAFF.

The genes are TRBV29-1 and TRBJ2-6; 10 nucleotides match TRBD1. CDR1 is SQVTM and CDR2 is ANQGSEA in the germline V gene. This CDR3 has 17 residues. V lost 0 bases and J lost 1; bases outside the gene matches: 3. The CDR3 is CSVEDDRGRSGANVLTF. In nucleotides, the CDR3 is TGCAGCGTTGAAGATGACAGGGGGCGGTCTGGGGCCAACGTCCTGACTTTC.

This sequence joins TRBV12-3 or TRBV12-4 and TRBJ1-5; D gene unclear. The CDR3 covers 14 residues. Trimming stripped 5 bases from V and 1 base from J, with 9 bases between. CDR3 residues: CASSPTLSNQPQHF. The CDR3 DNA sequence: TGTGCCAGCAGTCCAACATTAAGCAATCAGCCCCAGCATTTT.

This clonotype has just a few counts. The chain is built from TRBV7-2 and TRBJ2-5; 7 nucleotides line up with TRBD1. The CDR3 runs 14 residues. The V gene's germline CDR1 is SGHTA and CDR2 FQGNSA. With V trimmed by 6 bases and J by 5 bases, 9 bases remained unmatched. The CDR3 DNA reads as TGTGCCAGCAGACCACGAGGCAGGGGGGAGACCCAGTACTTC. This codes for CASRPRGRGETQYF.

V usage is TRBV6-5 and J usage is TRBJ2-5; tentative D call: TRBD1 (5 bases). Trimming removed 5 bases at V and 5 bases at J, with 15 bases between. The germline V gene encodes CDR1 MNHEY and CDR2 SVGAGI. CDR3 size: 14 residues. CDR3 sequence reads: CASSTSDSRETQYF. The CDR3 DNA is TGTGCCAGCAGTACCTCCGACAGTCGGGAGACCCAGTACTTC.

This chain connects TRBV6-5 to TRBJ2-5; 9 bases fit TRBD2. The end of the DNA fits TRBJ2-1 better, so the J call may be wrong. This CDR3 region has 14 residues. CDR1 is MNHEY and CDR2 is SVGAGI in the germline V gene. This CDR3 is CASKELAGFNEQFF. The CDR3 DNA sequence: TGTGCCAGCAAGGAGCTAGCGGGGTTCAATGAGCAGTTCTTC.

The chain has TRBV20-1 and TRBJ1-4, with a possible D match to TRBD1 (5 bases). Trimming took 2 bases from V and 5 from J, leaving 18 bases between them. The CDR3 consists of 16 residues. From germline, CDR1 is DFQATT and CDR2 SNEGSKA (reference sequence). This CDR3 is CSARKRIGGRNEKLFF. The CDR3 DNA reads as TGCAGTGCTAGAAAGAGGATCGGGGGAAGGAATGAAAAACTGTTTTTT.

Here the CDR3 reads CASRDRGELFF. CDR3 sequence (DNA): TGTGCCAGCAGGGACAGGGGTGAACTGTTTTTT. The chain employs TRBV12-3 or TRBV12-4 and TRBJ1-4; TRBD1 aligns across 9 bases. The CDR3 is made up of 11 amino acids. V trimming: 6 bases; J trimming: 12 bases; junction bases outside the gene matches: 2.